The 30 T cell receptor beta chains given below trace back to one sample, sequenced in a study of T cells in Graves' hyperthyroidism and ophthalmopathy. Amplification of TCR beta CDR3 regions was performed using RNA transcripts as template. HTBI primers were the set used in a first-round RT-PCR of the TCR CDR3. TCRdb independently ran MiXCR on the multiplex PCR reads; one entry per CDR3 protein. The sample holds roughly 500,000 distinct CDR3 sequences; 40% to 50% are singletons and the top ten take about two fifths. Sample: peripheral blood or thyroid tissue (not recorded which). All receptors derive from an adult woman with Graves' disease, either hyperthyroidism or ophthalmopathy (not recorded which).

The chain is built from TRBV7-2 and TRBJ1-2; D might be TRBD1 (6 bases). V lost 0 bases and J 7 bases, leaving 12 bases between the germline ends. CDR3 length: 14 amino acids. Looked up from germline, CDR1 is SGHTA and CDR2 is FQGNSA. CDR3 sequence (DNA): TGTGCCAGCAGCTTAGCCGGGAGGGGGAGTGGCTACACCTTC. Translation gives CASSLAGRGSGYTF.

As concerns this clonotype: One base away lies a much larger clone, so this may be a sequencing read error. The genes are TRBV7-9 and TRBJ2-7; 8 bases agree with TRBD2. Germline CDR1 and CDR2: SEHNR and FQNEAQ (reference sequence). The CDR3 is 16 amino acids. Here the CDR3 reads CTSSCFREGWLGEQYF. CDR3 nucleotide sequence: TGTACCAGCAGCTGTTTCCGGGAGGGATGGCTAGGTGAGCAGTACTTC.

The V and J genes are TRBV19 and TRBJ1-1; no reliable D call. Germline V gene sequence: CDR1 LNHDA, CDR2 SQIVND (reference sequence). Trimming shortened V by 6 bases and J by 1 base, and 9 bases separated the two germline ends. The CDR3 is 13 residues long. The CDR3 DNA sequence: TGTGCCAGTAGAGACGCTCCGAACACTGAAGCTTTCTTT. Encoded protein: CASRDAPNTEAFF.

The table lists this clonotype with a count of one. The missing conserved phenylalanine or tryptophan at the end of this CDR3 makes a read error likely. The genes are TRBV5-1 and TRBJ1-2; D gene unclear. The germline gives CDR1 SGHRS, CDR2 YFSETQ. CDR3 length equals 13 residues. The V end was cut by 4 bases, the J end by 4 bases, with 11 bases between. The CDR3 region is CASSPPDTYGYTL. The CDR3 region has the DNA TGCGCCAGCAGCCCACCCGACACCTATGGCTACACCCTC.

Of note for this clonotype: A much larger clone is a single base away; this may be a read error. This chain links TRBV6-1 with TRBJ2-7; TRBD2 might be the D (5 bases). This CDR3 spans 13 amino acids. Germline loops: CDR1 MNHNS, CDR2 SASEGT. The CDR3 coding sequence is TGTGCCGGCAGACGGACTTCCACCTACGAGCAGTACTTC. It is translated as CAGRRTSTYEQYF.

J is TRBJ1-2 and V is TRBV7-9, with TRBD1 matching over 8 bases. With V trimmed by 3 bases and J by 9 bases, 9 bases remained unmatched. Germline V gene data show CDR1 as SEHNR and CDR2 as FQNEAQ (reference sequence). The CDR3 runs to 14 residues. CDR3 bases: TGTGCCAGCAGCTTTTCCGACAGGGGCCATCGCTACACCTTC. As protein: CASSFSDRGHRYTF.

This chain connects TRBV7-9 to TRBJ2-5; the D call may be TRBD1 or TRBD2 (5 bases each). V dropped 5 bases and J dropped 13 bases, with 14 bases sitting between them. Germline V CDR1 and CDR2: SEHNR, FQNEAQ (reference sequence). CDR3 length equals 11 residues. This CDR3 is CASSGGGTGYF. The CDR3 bases are TGTGCCAGCAGCGGTGGTGGGACCGGGTACTTC.

This clonotype has just one count. The chain uses TRBV5-1 and TRBJ2-1; 10 bases agree with TRBD2. Germline CDR1 SGHRS, CDR2 YFSETQ. The CDR3 has 15 amino acids. J gave up 6 bases and V 1 base, and 4 bases lay outside the gene matches. This CDR3 reads CASSLITSGTNEQFF. The CDR3, as DNA: TGCGCCAGCAGCTTGATTACTAGCGGGACCAATGAGCAGTTCTTC.

This clonotype was seen more than once but under ten times. The chain uses TRBV20-1 and TRBJ1-2; D ambiguous. Germline V gives CDR1 DFQATT, CDR2 SNEGSKA (reference sequence). With 6 bases removed from V and 4 bases from J, the gap between germline ends came to 9 bases. The CDR3 loop spans 11 amino acids. CDR3 bases: TGCAGTGCATGGGTGGGCTATGGCTACACCTTC. This translates into CSAWVGYGYTF.

The chain combines TRBV5-1 with TRBJ2-7; 12 nucleotides align to TRBD2. With 7 bases clipped from V and 3 bases from J, the junction kept 2 bases outside the gene matches. The CDR3 extends over 13 amino acids. CDR1 is SGHRS, CDR2 YFSETQ, per germline. The CDR3 spells CASGLAGYYEQYF. DNA of the CDR3: TGCGCCAGCGGACTAGCGGGATACTACGAGCAGTACTTC.

This clonotype was detected many times. This chain links TRBV20-1 with TRBJ1-1, with D perhaps matching TRBD1 (6 bases). The V gene's germline CDR1 is DFQATT and CDR2 SNEGSKA (reference sequence). Trimming pared 1 base from V and 0 bases from J, leaving 12 bases between. This CDR3 spans 15 amino acids. CDR3 in DNA: TGCAGTGCTAGAGTGGGGGCTTTGATGAACACTGAAGCTTTCTTT. This encodes CSARVGALMNTEAFF.

This clonotype was recorded many times. V and J are TRBV12-3 or TRBV12-4 and TRBJ1-1, with D unresolved. The CDR3 totals 13 residues. Trimming shortened V by 7 bases and J by 4 bases, and 13 bases separated the two germline ends. CDR3 DNA: TGTGCCAGCACCCCCTTTATCATCACTGAAGCTTTCTTT. Amino acids: CASTPFIITEAFF.

This clonotype was seen a few times. The J gene is TRBJ1-1, the V gene TRBV29-1; tentative D call: TRBD1 (5 bases). Germline V gene data show CDR1 as SQVTM and CDR2 as ANQGSEA. The V gene lost 8 bases and the J gene lost 7 bases, with 23 bases spanning the gap. This CDR3 spans 14 amino acids. CDR3 DNA sequence: TGCAGCTTGGTTGGGGGGATAGGGATTAATGAAGCTTTCTTT. It specifies CSLVGGIGINEAFF.

The sample holds one count of this clonotype. This chain connects TRBV7-1 to TRBJ2-2; TRBD2 is a possible D gene (6 bases). TRBV7-1 is labeled an ORF, and its function is uncertain. The CDR3 length is 13 residues. Trimming took 2 bases from V and 10 from J, leaving 11 bases between them. The CDR3 is CASSSIAGMELFF. The CDR3 coding sequence is TGTGCCAGCAGCTCAATCGCGGGGATGGAGCTGTTTTTT.

This clonotype was counted a few times. Germline is not matched at one junction end, which may reflect a read error. The chain links TRBV10-3 to TRBJ1-1; TRBD1 matches 7 bases. This CDR3 region has 17 residues. Germline assignment: CDR1 ENHRY and CDR2 SYGVKD. The chain's CDR3 is CASSYRPMRQGRTEAFF. CDR3 sequence (DNA): TGTGCCAGCAGTTACCGACCCATGAGACAGGGAAGAACTGAAGCTTTCTTT.

The chain links TRBV5-1 to TRBJ2-3; no clear D gene. The V gene lost 4 bases and the J gene lost 1 base, with 13 bases spanning the gap. The CDR3 sequence is 15 residues long. CDR1 is SGHRS, CDR2 YFSETQ, per germline. In DNA form, the CDR3 reads TGCGCCAGCAGCGATGCGAGAAGCGGCACAGATACGCAGTATTTT. Translating it yields CASSDARSGTDTQYF.

A few counts support this clonotype. This chain links TRBV7-6 with TRBJ1-6; TRBD1 is a possible D gene (6 bases). Germline lookup yields CDR1 SGHVS and CDR2 FNYEAQ. Trimming stripped 4 bases from V and 7 bases from J, with 11 bases between. CDR3 length equals 14 residues. The chain's CDR3 is CASSSTGYNSPLHF. The CDR3 bases are TGTGCCAGCAGCTCCACAGGGTACAATTCACCCCTCCACTTT.

The chain couples TRBV11-2 to TRBJ2-2; 9 nucleotides match TRBD1. After removal of 7 bases from V and 7 bases from J, the junction contained 7 bases not matched to a gene. The CDR3 spans 14 residues. CDR1 SGHAT and CDR2 FQNNGV come from the germline V gene. The CDR3 loop is CASTLDRGSGELFF. Here the CDR3 DNA reads TGTGCCAGCACCTTGGACAGGGGTAGCGGGGAGCTGTTTTTT.

This clonotype was picked up a small number of times. DNA for the CDR3: TGTGCCAGCAGCCTCCAAAAGAGCCAGGGCGGGGGTGAAAAACTGTTTTTT. This sequence encodes CASSLQKSQGGGEKLFF. The rearrangement links TRBV4-2 to TRBJ1-4, with a weak D call TRBD1 (5 bases). With 4 bases removed from V and 7 bases from J, the gap between germline ends came to 22 bases. Germline V gene sequence: CDR1 LGHNA, CDR2 YNFKEQ. There are 17 residues in the CDR3.

The chain links TRBV7-9 to TRBJ1-2, with 7 bases identical to TRBD1. The V gene end was trimmed by 5 bases and the J gene end by 4 bases; junction bases not matched to a gene: 7. CDR3 length equals 14 residues. CDR1 and CDR2 from the germline V gene are SEHNR and FQNEAQ (reference sequence). Written as DNA, the CDR3 is TGTGCCAGCAGCCACCGGGACAGTTCCTATGGCTACACCTTC. The encoded protein is CASSHRDSSYGYTF.

Concerning this clonotype: The junction does not match germline at one end; this may be a read error. The chain recombines TRBV20-1 with TRBJ2-7, with 9 bases lining up with TRBD1. From germline, CDR1 is DFQATT and CDR2 SNEGSKA (reference sequence). The CDR3 runs to 16 residues. The CDR3 sequence: CSARGGGQGGPYGQCF. DNA of the CDR3: TGCAGTGCTAGAGGTGGGGGACAGGGTGGACCCTACGGGCAGTGCTTC.

Comment on this clonotype: Given a much more abundant clone one base away, this may be a read error. V is TRBV7-9 and J is TRBJ1-1, with TRBD1 as a possible D gene (6 bases). Germline lookup yields CDR1 SEHNR and CDR2 FQNEAQ (reference sequence). The CDR3 length is 16 residues. The CDR3: CASSQAIGGARAEASF. The CDR3 nucleotides are TGCGCCAGCAGCCAAGCGATCGGGGGCGCGAGGGCTGAAGCTTCCTTT.

At least ten counts were recorded for this clonotype. This chain links TRBV15 with TRBJ1-1; D unresolved. The V gene's germline CDR1 is LNHNV and CDR2 YYDKDF (reference sequence). CDR3 size: 14 residues. V was shortened by 5 bases and J by 4 bases, with 14 bases between the two germline ends. The DNA for the CDR3 is TGTGCCACCAGCGTGGAGGGTTTGGGCACTGAAGCTTTCTTT. Its protein product is CATSVEGLGTEAFF.

This chain joins TRBV29-1 and TRBJ1-4; D possibly corresponds to TRBD1 (6 bases). Per germline, CDR1 SQVTM and CDR2 ANQGSEA. Trimming took 1 base from V and 8 from J, leaving 11 bases between them. The length of the CDR3 is 13 residues. CDR3: CSVEGTGREKLFF. The CDR3 nucleotides are TGCAGCGTTGAAGGCACAGGGCGAGAAAAACTGTTTTTT.

Notes on this clonotype: One end of the junction fails to match germline, which may point to a read error. The V and J genes are TRBV10-3 and TRBJ1-5; D uncertain. The germline CDR1 and CDR2 sequences are ENHRY and SYGVKD. CDR3 length: 13 residues. The CDR3 spells CGISGDSNQPQHF. CDR3 nucleotide sequence: TGTGGCATCAGCGGCGATAGCAATCAGCCCCAGCATTTT.

The gene calls are TRBV5-1 and TRBJ1-1, with D possibly matching TRBD1 (6 bases). Germline V gene sequence: CDR1 SGHRS, CDR2 YFSETQ. V dropped 6 bases and J dropped 0 bases, with 12 bases sitting between them. The CDR3 has 14 amino acids. CDR3 sequence (DNA): TGCGCCAGCACATGGGGGCCCATGAACACTGAAGCTTTCTTT. Protein: CASTWGPMNTEAFF. The full variable domain, rest sourced from reference TRBV5-1 and TRBJ1-1, is KAGVTQTPRYLIKTRGQQVTLSCSPISGHRSVSWYQQTPGQGLQFLFEYFSETQRNKGNFPGRFSGRQFSNSRSEMNVSTLELGDSALYLCASTWGPMNTEAFFGQGTRLTVV.

V and J are TRBV7-2 and TRBJ1-2, with D perhaps TRBD1 (5 bases). Trimming left V 0 bases short and J 3 bases short, with 8 bases between. The CDR3 has 14 amino acids. Per the germline V gene, CDR1 is SGHTA and CDR2 is FQGNSA. As DNA, the CDR3 is TGTGCCAGCAGCTTAGCTCTCAGGGACTATGGCTACACCTTC. It encodes CASSLALRDYGYTF.

This clonotype has at least ten counts. The V call is TRBV14, the J call TRBJ2-7; D uncertain. The length of the CDR3 is 13 residues. Trimming took off 1 base at V and 8 bases at J, with 12 bases between the two ends. Germline V CDR1 and CDR2: SGHDN, FVKESK. This CDR3 is CASSQARLKKQYF. CDR3 DNA: TGTGCCAGCAGCCAAGCCCGCTTAAAAAAGCAGTACTTC.

The chain recombines TRBV7-6 with TRBJ1-6; D is perhaps TRBD1 (6 bases). Germline loops: CDR1 SGHVS, CDR2 FNYEAQ. The V end was cut by 3 bases, the J end by 7 bases, with 16 bases between. The CDR3 has 16 amino acids. The CDR3 sequence is CASSLKPTGNNSPLHF. In DNA form, the CDR3 reads TGTGCCAGCAGCTTGAAGCCCACAGGGAACAATTCACCCCTCCACTTT.

In its sample, this clonotype was seen a few times. The chain carries TRBV29-1 and TRBJ2-5; possibly TRBD1 for D (6 bases). Germline V CDR1 and CDR2: SQVTM, ANQGSEA. This CDR3 is built from 15 residues. V shed 6 bases and J shed 2 bases, with 19 bases lying between them. The CDR3 reads CSVSLGTGRQETQYF. CDR3 DNA sequence: TGCAGCGTGTCCCTGGGTACAGGGCGTCAAGAGACCCAGTACTTC.